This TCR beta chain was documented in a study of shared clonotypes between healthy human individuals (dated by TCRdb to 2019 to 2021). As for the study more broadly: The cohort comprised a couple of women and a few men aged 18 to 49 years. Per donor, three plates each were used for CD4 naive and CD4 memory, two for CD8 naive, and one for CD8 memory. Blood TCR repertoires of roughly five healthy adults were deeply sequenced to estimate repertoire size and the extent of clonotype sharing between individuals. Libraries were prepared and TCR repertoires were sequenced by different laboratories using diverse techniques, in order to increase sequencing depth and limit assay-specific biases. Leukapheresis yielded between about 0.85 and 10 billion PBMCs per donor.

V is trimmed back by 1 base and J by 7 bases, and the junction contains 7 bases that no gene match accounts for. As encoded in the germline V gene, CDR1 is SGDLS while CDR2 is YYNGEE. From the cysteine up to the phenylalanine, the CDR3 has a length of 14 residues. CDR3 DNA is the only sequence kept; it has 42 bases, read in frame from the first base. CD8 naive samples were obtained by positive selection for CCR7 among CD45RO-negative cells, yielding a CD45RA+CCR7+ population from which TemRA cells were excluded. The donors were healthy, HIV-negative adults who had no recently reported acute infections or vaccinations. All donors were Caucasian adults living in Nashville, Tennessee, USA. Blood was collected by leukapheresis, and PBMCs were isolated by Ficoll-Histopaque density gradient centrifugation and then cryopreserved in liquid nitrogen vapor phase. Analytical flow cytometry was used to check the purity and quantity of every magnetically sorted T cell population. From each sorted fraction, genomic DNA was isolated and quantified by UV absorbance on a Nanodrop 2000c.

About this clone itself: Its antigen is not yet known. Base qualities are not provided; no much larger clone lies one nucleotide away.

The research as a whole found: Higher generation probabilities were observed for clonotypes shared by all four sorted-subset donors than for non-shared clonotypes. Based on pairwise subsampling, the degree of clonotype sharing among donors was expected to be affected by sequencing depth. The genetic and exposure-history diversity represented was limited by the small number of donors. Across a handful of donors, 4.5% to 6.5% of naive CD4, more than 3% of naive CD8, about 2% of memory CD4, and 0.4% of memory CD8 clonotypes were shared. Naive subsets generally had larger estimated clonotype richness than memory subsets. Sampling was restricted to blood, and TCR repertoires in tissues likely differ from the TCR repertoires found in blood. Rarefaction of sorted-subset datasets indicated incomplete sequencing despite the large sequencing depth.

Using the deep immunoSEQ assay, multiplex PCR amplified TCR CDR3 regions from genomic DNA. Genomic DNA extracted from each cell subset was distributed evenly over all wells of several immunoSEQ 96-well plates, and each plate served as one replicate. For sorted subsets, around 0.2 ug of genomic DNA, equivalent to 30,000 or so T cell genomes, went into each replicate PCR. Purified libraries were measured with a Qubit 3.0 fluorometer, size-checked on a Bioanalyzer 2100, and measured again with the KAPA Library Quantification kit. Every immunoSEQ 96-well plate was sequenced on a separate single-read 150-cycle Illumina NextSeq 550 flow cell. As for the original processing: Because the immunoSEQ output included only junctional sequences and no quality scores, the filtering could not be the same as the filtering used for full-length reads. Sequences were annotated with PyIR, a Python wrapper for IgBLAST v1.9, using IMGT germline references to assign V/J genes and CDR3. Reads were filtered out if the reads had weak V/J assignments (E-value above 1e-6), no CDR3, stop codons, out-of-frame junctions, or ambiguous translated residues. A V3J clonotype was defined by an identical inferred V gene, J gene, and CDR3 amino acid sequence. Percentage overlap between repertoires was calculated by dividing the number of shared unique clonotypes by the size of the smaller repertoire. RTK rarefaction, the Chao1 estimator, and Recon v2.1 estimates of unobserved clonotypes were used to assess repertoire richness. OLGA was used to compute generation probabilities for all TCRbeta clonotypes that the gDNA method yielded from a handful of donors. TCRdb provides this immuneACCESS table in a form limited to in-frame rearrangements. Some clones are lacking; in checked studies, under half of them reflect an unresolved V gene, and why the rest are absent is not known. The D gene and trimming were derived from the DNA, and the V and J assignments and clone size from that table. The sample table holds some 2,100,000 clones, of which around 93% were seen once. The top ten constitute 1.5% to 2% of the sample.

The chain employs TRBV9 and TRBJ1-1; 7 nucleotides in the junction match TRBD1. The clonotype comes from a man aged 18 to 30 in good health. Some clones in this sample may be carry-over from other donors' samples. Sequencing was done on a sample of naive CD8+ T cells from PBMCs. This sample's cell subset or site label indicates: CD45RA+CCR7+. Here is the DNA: TGTGCCAGCAGCGTAACGGGACAGTCAGGTGAAGCTTTCTTT. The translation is CASSVTGQSGEAFF.